Given below is one TCR beta chain in context. Its matching antigen is unknown. A single record per CDR3 protein comes from TCRdb applying MiXCR to the multiplex PCR reads. The data hold 20,000 to 25,000 distinct CDR3 sequences, with around 50% observed a single time. This entry belongs to a study of breast tumors, draining lymph nodes, adjacent tissues. Findings and limits, study-wide: Data fit most tumor T cells coming from lymph node, expanding in tumor. Tumors had less TCR diversity than lymph nodes, more than nontumor tissue. That most tumor T cells come from lymph nodes remained unproven. Luminal-like breast cancer showed significantly greater tumor-nontumor repertoire similarity than basal-like breast cancer did.

The receptor was isolated from a female donor with breast cancer. Some clones in this sample may be carry-over from other donors' samples. The sample taken for sequencing was breast tumor tissue.

CDR3 nucleotide sequence: TGCAGCCCTGGACTAGCGGGAATGAGCTCCTACGAGCAGTACTTC. This encodes CSPGLAGMSSYEQYF. The chain recombines TRBV20-1 with TRBJ2-7; 12 nucleotides align to TRBD2. The germline CDR1 and CDR2 sequences are DFQATT and SNEGSKA (reference sequence). The CDR3 totals 15 residues.